This T cell receptor (beta chain) was recorded in a study of molecular identifiers for immune sequencing clone quantification. Naive CD8 T cells were sorted as CD8+CD4-CCR7+CD45RA+. Preparation methods for the bulk TCR libraries were those previously described, with listed TCR primers. TCRdb re-analysed the PCR reads in MiXCR, keeping a single row per CDR3 protein. Of approximately 500,000 distinct CDR3 sequences in the sample, about a fifth were seen once. This clonotype was counted a few times. This TCR came from a human donor in good health. Some libraries in this study had Jurkat cell RNA spiked in. The material sequenced was naive CD8+ T cells from blood, with Jurkat cell RNA spiked in. The sample's subset: FACS-sorted CD8+CD4-CCR7+CD45RA+ naive T cells.

The CDR3 spells CASSMSISGYTF. The CDR3 region has the DNA TGTGCCAGTAGTATGTCAATTAGTGGCTACACCTTC. The gene calls are TRBV19 and TRBJ1-2, with D hard to call. Trimming took off 3 bases at V and 7 bases at J, with 9 bases between the two ends. This CDR3 is built from 12 residues. Germline CDR1 LNHDA, CDR2 SQIVND (reference sequence).